This T cell receptor beta chain stems from a study of blood T cell repertoires in COVID-19. About the research overall: COVID-19 samples from acute and convalescent phases originated in the United States, Italy and Spain. PBMCs, B-cell-depleted T cells, or T cells were the source of the cDNA or gDNA that made up the material.

Original processing notes: Scientists estimated how many nucleated cells there were by amplifying reference gene primers. Sequencing used immunoSEQ multiplex PCR; TCRdb keeps in-frame clones, though not all of them. D and trimming were read from the DNA, whereas the V and J calls and clone size are those reported in that table. This sample yields fewer than 300,000 clones, of which around 83% are seen a single time; approximately 5.3% belongs to the top ten. CDR3 length: 17 residues. After removal of 0 bases from V and 7 bases from J, the junction contained 6 bases not matched to a gene. Germline-derived CDR1 and CDR2 are KGHSH and LQKENI.

This clonotype originated in a man aged 80 or over with acute or convalescent COVID-19. This chain joins TRBV18 and TRBJ2-1; TRBD2 matches at 13 bases. The specimen was peripheral blood. CDR3 coding DNA: TGTGCCAGCTCACCACCGACCGGGACTAGCGGGGCGAATGAGCAGTTCTTC. Its translation: CASSPPTGTSGANEQFF.